A selection of T cell receptor beta chains follows, all from one sample in a study of blood T cell repertoires in COVID-19. Produced via immunoSEQ multiplex PCR; TCRdb's table is partial and in-frame only. The table lists about 53,000 clones, almost 85% of them singletons. The sample was peripheral blood. These receptors originate from a human donor in a cohort sampled during active COVID-19. Both conserved end residues are part of each CDR3. A D gene is named only where the DNA matches it firmly. A clone size is listed for some rows: how often the clone was seen (once, few, many), or a class if it is expanded.

V: TRBV6-5; D: NA; J: TRBJ2-7; size: NA; CDR3: CASRSPGETVEQYF; DNA: TGTGCCAGCAGGTCTCCAGGGGAAACGGTCGAGCAGTACTTC
V: TRBV23-1; D: NA; J: TRBJ2-4; size: NA; CDR3: CASSRRKGAKNIQYF; DNA: TGCGCCAGCAGCCGAAGAAAGGGGGCCAAAAACATTCAGTACTTC
V: TRBV18; D: NA; J: TRBJ2-5; size: NA; CDR3: CASSLLGGLGLEETQYF; DNA: TGTGCCAGCTCACTCCTTGGAGGACTTGGCCTTGAAGAGACCCAGTACTTC
V: TRBV2; D: TRBD1; J: TRBJ1-6; size: NA; CDR3: CASSEGQGWDSPLHF; DNA: TGTGCCAGCAGTGAGGGACAGGGGTGGGATTCACCCCTCCACTTT
V: TRBV18; D: TRBD2; J: TRBJ2-3; size: NA; CDR3: CASSPSLLRGGTDTQYF; DNA: TGTGCCAGCTCACCAAGTTTGCTTCGGGGGGGAACAGATACGCAGTATTTT
V: TRBV12-3/TRBV12-4; D: NA; J: TRBJ2-3; size: few; CDR3: CASSSFPTDTQYF; DNA: TGTGCCAGCAGCTCCTTCCCGACAGATACGCAGTATTTT
V: TRBV2; D: TRBD1; J: TRBJ1-2; size: NA; CDR3: CASSLGWDRGYGYTF; DNA: TGTGCCAGCAGTCTAGGGTGGGACAGGGGGTATGGCTACACCTTC
V: TRBV7-6; D: NA; J: TRBJ2-3; size: once; CDR3: CASSLGRLSTDTQYF; DNA: TGTGCCAGCAGCTTAGGGAGGCTGAGCACAGATACGCAGTATTTT
V: TRBV2; D: TRBD1; J: TRBJ2-4; size: NA; CDR3: CASSRQGHIQYF; DNA: TGTGCCAGCAGCCGACAGGGGCACATTCAGTACTTC
V: TRBV18; D: TRBD1; J: TRBJ2-1; size: NA; CDR3: CASSPGISGTVAYNEQFF; DNA: TGTGCCAGCTCACCAGGGATATCCGGGACAGTTGCCTACAATGAGCAGTTCTTC
V: TRBV6-6; D: TRBD1; J: TRBJ1-2; size: NA; CDR3: CATSLGTGAGGYTF; DNA: TGTGCCACCTCCCTGGGCACAGGGGCTGGTGGCTACACCTTC
V: TRBV6-1; D: NA; J: TRBJ1-3; size: NA; CDR3: CASSESRLSGNTIYF; DNA: TGTGCCAGCAGTGAGTCCAGGCTCTCTGGAAACACCATATATTTT
V: TRBV15; D: TRBD1; J: TRBJ1-2; size: once; CDR3: CATSRDRVVHGYTF; DNA: TGTGCCACCAGCAGGGACAGGGTGGTACATGGCTACACCTTC
V: TRBV7-9; D: NA; J: TRBJ1-2; size: NA; CDR3: CASSFYRSSNYGYTF; DNA: TGTGCCAGCAGCTTCTACAGGAGTTCTAACTATGGCTACACCTTC
V: TRBV14; D: TRBD1; J: TRBJ1-1; size: few; CDR3: CASSLNRQGNTEAFF; DNA: TGTGCCAGCAGCCTGAATAGACAGGGGAACACTGAAGCTTTCTTT
V: TRBV2; D: TRBD1; J: TRBJ1-2; size: NA; CDR3: CANGQGDYGYTF; DNA: TGTGCCAACGGACAGGGGGACTATGGCTACACCTTC
V: TRBV18; D: NA; J: TRBJ1-1; size: NA; CDR3: CASSVQGNTEAFF; DNA: TGTGCCAGCTCAGTTCAGGGGAACACTGAAGCTTTCTTT
V: TRBV2; D: NA; J: TRBJ1-1; size: NA; CDR3: CASSGGRNTEAFF; DNA: TGTGCCAGCAGTGGAGGGCGGAACACTGAAGCTTTCTTT
V: TRBV27; D: NA; J: TRBJ2-1; size: few; CDR3: CASSPRDFYNEQFF; DNA: TGTGCCAGCAGTCCACGGGACTTCTACAATGAGCAGTTCTTC
V: TRBV10-3; D: NA; J: TRBJ2-2; size: once; CDR3: CAISENRANTGELFF; DNA: TGTGCCATCAGTGAAAACAGGGCCAACACCGGGGAGCTGTTTTTT
V: TRBV7-4; D: NA; J: TRBJ2-5; size: NA; CDR3: CASSSWLVSCLETQYF; DNA: TGTGCCAGCAGCTCCTGGTTAGTGTCTTGTCTGGAGACCCAGTACTTC
V: TRBV19; D: TRBD1; J: TRBJ2-7; size: NA; CDR3: CASSHPGGTGKTYEQYF; DNA: TGTGCCAGTAGCCATCCCGGCGGGACAGGAAAGACCTACGAGCAGTACTTC
V: TRBV30; D: NA; J: TRBJ1-5; size: NA; CDR3: CAWRVPGAGRNQPQHF; DNA: TGTGCCTGGAGGGTCCCTGGCGCAGGGCGCAATCAGCCTCAGCATTTT
V: TRBV4-3; D: NA; J: TRBJ1-3; size: NA; CDR3: CASSQVAAGNTIYF; DNA: TGCGCCAGCAGCCAAGTGGCAGCGGGGAACACCATATATTTT
V: TRBV6-5; D: NA; J: TRBJ2-6; size: NA; CDR3: CASRLYPAGANVLTF; DNA: TGTGCCAGCAGACTCTATCCGGCTGGGGCCAACGTCCTGACTTTC
V: TRBV5-5; D: TRBD2; J: TRBJ2-2; size: NA; CDR3: CASSLATSGGVSGELFF; DNA: TGTGCCAGCAGCTTGGCGACTAGCGGGGGGGTCTCCGGGGAGCTGTTTTTT
V: TRBV6-6; D: TRBD2; J: TRBJ2-4; size: NA; CDR3: CASSQRLQQLAGGHIQYF; DNA: TGTGCCAGCAGTCAACGTCTCCAGCAACTAGCGGGAGGTCACATTCAGTACTTC
V: TRBV27; D: TRBD2; J: TRBJ2-5; size: NA; CDR3: CASSIGLAGGETQYF; DNA: TGTGCCAGCAGTATCGGACTAGCGGGGGGGGAGACCCAGTACTTC
V: TRBV5-6; D: TRBD2; J: TRBJ2-1; size: NA; CDR3: CASSLLLAGSSYNEQFF; DNA: TGTGCCAGCAGCTTGCTTTTAGCGGGGAGCTCCTACAATGAGCAGTTCTTC
V: TRBV10-2; D: NA; J: TRBJ2-7; size: NA; CDR3: CASGAAQRNEQYF; DNA: TGCGCCAGCGGGGCAGCCCAGCGCAACGAGCAGTACTTC
V: TRBV7-6; D: TRBD2; J: TRBJ2-5; size: NA; CDR3: CASSYPGGQGKETQYF; DNA: TGTGCCAGCAGCTACCCGGGGGGGCAAGGGAAAGAGACCCAGTACTTC
V: TRBV30; D: NA; J: TRBJ2-2; size: NA; CDR3: CAWSVLPGELFF; DNA: TGTGCCTGGAGTGTCCTCCCCGGGGAGCTGTTTTTT
V: TRBV10-3; D: TRBD1; J: TRBJ1-2; size: NA; CDR3: CAISEGTGYGYTF; DNA: TGTGCCATCAGTGAAGGGACAGGGTATGGCTACACCTTC
V: TRBV30; D: NA; J: TRBJ2-5; size: NA; CDR3: CAWSTHSSHETQYF; DNA: TGTGCCTGGAGTACGCACAGTTCTCACGAGACCCAGTACTTC
V: TRBV18; D: NA; J: TRBJ2-7; size: NA; CDR3: CASSHPGQSYEQYF; DNA: TGTGCCAGCTCACATCCCGGACAGAGCTACGAGCAGTACTTC
V: TRBV5-1; D: TRBD1; J: TRBJ2-3; size: NA; CDR3: CASSETGDSTDTQYF; DNA: TGCGCCAGCAGCGAAACAGGGGATAGCACAGATACGCAGTATTTT
V: TRBV12-2; D: NA; J: TRBJ2-4; size: NA; CDR3: CASRSKRQGINLAKNIQYF; DNA: TGTGCAAGTCGCTCCAAGCGACAGGGGATCAACCTAGCCAAAAACATTCAGTACTTC
V: TRBV5-4; D: NA; J: TRBJ2-5; size: once; CDR3: CASSLKGVGETQYF; DNA: TGTGCCAGCAGCTTGAAGGGGGTCGGGGAGACCCAGTACTTC
V: TRBV11-2; D: NA; J: TRBJ2-5; size: NA; CDR3: CASRKLARGAQETQYF; DNA: TGTGCCAGCAGGAAGCTAGCGCGGGGAGCCCAAGAGACCCAGTACTTC
V: TRBV6-6; D: TRBD1; J: TRBJ2-7; size: NA; CDR3: CASTDPDRGDEQYF; DNA: TGTGCCAGCACCGACCCGGACAGGGGCGACGAGCAGTACTTC
V: TRBV19; D: TRBD1; J: TRBJ1-5; size: NA; CDR3: CASSQGVGQPQHF; DNA: TGTGCCAGTAGCCAGGGGGTGGGGCAGCCCCAGCATTTT
V: TRBV28; D: NA; J: TRBJ2-7; size: NA; CDR3: CASSSPIRLLYEQYF; DNA: TGTGCCAGCAGTTCGCCTATCAGGCTCCTCTACGAGCAGTACTTC
V: TRBV6-5; D: TRBD1; J: TRBJ1-2; size: NA; CDR3: CASSTPGQEYGYTF; DNA: TGTGCCAGCAGTACCCCGGGACAGGAGTATGGCTACACCTTC
V: TRBV7-2; D: TRBD2; J: TRBJ2-1; size: NA; CDR3: CASSFGTTREQFF; DNA: TGTGCCAGCAGCTTTGGGACTACTCGAGAGCAGTTCTTC
V: TRBV19; D: TRBD1; J: TRBJ2-7; size: NA; CDR3: CASRQWTGSEQYF; DNA: TGTGCCAGTAGGCAATGGACAGGGAGCGAGCAGTACTTC
V: TRBV19; D: TRBD2; J: TRBJ2-7; size: NA; CDR3: CASSVTSGGNYEQYF; DNA: TGTGCCAGTAGTGTTACTAGCGGGGGTAACTACGAGCAGTACTTC
V: TRBV5-1; D: NA; J: TRBJ2-1; size: NA; CDR3: CASSLSGYNEQFF; DNA: TGCGCCAGCAGCTTAAGCGGGTACAATGAGCAGTTCTTC
V: TRBV6-2/TRBV6-3; D: NA; J: TRBJ2-3; size: once; CDR3: CASSYSIIAVDTQYF; DNA: TGTGCCAGCAGTTACTCGATAATAGCAGTAGATACGCAGTATTTT
V: TRBV5-1; D: TRBD2; J: TRBJ2-7; size: NA; CDR3: CASSSSSGSYEQYF; DNA: TGCGCCAGCAGCTCCTCTAGCGGGTCCTACGAGCAGTACTTC